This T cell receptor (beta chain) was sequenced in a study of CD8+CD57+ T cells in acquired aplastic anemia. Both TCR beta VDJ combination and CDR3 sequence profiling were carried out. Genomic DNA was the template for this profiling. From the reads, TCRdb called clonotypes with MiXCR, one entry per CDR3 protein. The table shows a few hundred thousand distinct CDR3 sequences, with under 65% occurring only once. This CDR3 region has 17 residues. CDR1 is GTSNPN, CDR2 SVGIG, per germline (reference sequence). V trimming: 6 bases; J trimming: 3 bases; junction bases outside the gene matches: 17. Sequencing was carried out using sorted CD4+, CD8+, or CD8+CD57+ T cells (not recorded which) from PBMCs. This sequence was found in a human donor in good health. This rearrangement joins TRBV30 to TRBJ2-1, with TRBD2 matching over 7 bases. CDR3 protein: CACPSPSGLADYNEQFF. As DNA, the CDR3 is TGTGCCTGTCCGTCCCCCTCAGGGCTAGCGGACTACAATGAGCAGTTCTTC.